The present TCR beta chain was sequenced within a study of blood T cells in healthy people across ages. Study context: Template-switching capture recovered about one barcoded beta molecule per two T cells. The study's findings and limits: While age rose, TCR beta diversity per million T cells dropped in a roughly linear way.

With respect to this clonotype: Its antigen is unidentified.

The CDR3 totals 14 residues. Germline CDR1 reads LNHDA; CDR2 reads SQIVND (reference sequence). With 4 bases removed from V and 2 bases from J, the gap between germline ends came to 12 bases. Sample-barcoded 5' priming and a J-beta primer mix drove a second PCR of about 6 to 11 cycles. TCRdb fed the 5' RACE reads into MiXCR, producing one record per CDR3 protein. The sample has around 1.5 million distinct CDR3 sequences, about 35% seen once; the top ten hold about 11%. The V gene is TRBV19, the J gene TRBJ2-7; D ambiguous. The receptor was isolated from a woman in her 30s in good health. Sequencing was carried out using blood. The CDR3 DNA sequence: TGTGCCAGTAGTACGTTCACTCAACCCTACGAGCAGTACTTC. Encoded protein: CASSTFTQPYEQYF. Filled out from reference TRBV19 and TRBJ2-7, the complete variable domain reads DGGITQSPKYLFRKEGQNVTLSCEQNLNHDAMYWYRQDPGQGLRLIYYSQIVNDFQKGDIAEGYSVSREKKESFPLTVTSAQKNPTAFYLCASSTFTQPYEQYFGPGTRLTVT.